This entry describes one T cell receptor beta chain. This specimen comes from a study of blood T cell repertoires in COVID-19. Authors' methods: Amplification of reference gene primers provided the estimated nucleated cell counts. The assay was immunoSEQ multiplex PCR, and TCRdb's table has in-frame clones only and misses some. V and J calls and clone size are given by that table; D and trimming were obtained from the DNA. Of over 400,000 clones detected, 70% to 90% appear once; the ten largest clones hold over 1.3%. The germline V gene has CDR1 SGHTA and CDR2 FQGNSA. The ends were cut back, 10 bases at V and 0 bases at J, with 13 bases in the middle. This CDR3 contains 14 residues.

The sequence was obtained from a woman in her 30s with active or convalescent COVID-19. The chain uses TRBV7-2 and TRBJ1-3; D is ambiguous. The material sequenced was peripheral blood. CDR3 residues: CAIQVRSSGNTIYF. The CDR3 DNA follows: TGTGCCATCCAGGTCCGCTCCTCTGGAAACACCATATATTTT.